Below, one T cell receptor (beta chain) is given with its context. Its binding antigen is unknown. Base qualities are not provided; no much larger clone lies one nucleotide away. The germline V gene yields SQVTM for CDR1 and ANQGSEA for CDR2. Trimming at the junction amounts to 4 bases on V and 7 bases on J, and the germline ends lie 17 bases apart. There are 14 amino acids in the CDR3, from cysteine to phenylalanine inclusive. Here the CDR3 DNA is all that survives: 42 bases in frame from base 1. The time point label on this specimen signifies: baseline before first vaccination. The vaccinee samples were drawn from two UK trials, COV001 and COV002, one of which was a single-blind randomized controlled phase 2/3 trial testing AZD1222 (ChAdOx1 nCoV-19) in healthy adults. Trial participant PBMC samples were collected at day 0 and day 28 after the second dose for TCRbeta chain sequencing. The data stem from a study of T cell responses to AZD1222 COVID-19 vaccine (dated by TCRdb to the early 2020s). Describing the broader study: AZD1222 recipients given second doses at about 4 weeks or at about 12 weeks were pooled, since spike-specific TCR depth and breadth were not found to differ between the two schedules. TCR sequencing covered 233 trial participants: 207 given two doses of AZD1222 and approximately 25 given two doses of MenACWY control vaccine. Trial participants were enrolled by age into 18-55, 56-69 and 70-plus year subgroups, with roughly 160, 29 and 62 TCR-sequenced participants respectively.

The CDR3 regions of human TCRbeta chains were analyzed by immunosequencing. The paper's processing steps were these. TCRs in the repertoires were matched against a reference library of SARS-CoV-2-specific TCRs that had been generated with the MIRA antigen-specificity platform. Breadth was defined as the fraction of unique TCRs that were SARS-CoV-2-associated, and depth was defined as the fraction of total T cells that were SARS-CoV-2-associated. Using the MIRA data, each spike-specific TCR was assigned both to the spike region to which the TCR was reactive and to a CD4 or CD8 class. Log10-transformed breadth and depth values were compared by one-way ANOVA with Sidak's multiple comparisons tests. TCRdb took this table from immuneACCESS and kept in-frame rearrangements with V and J called. Such tables lack part of the clones; where checked against another copy, unresolved V genes explain under half of the gap, and the rest is unexplained. V and J calls and clone size come straight from that table; D and trimming were deduced from the DNA. A total of under 150,000 clones appear in this sample, just under 95% of them only once. Of the sample, 2.9% falls within the top ten clones.

Paper-wide results and their limitations: In the small 56-69-year group, the increase in depth fell short of significance, most likely because of low power. Spike-specific TCR breadth and depth rose significantly after two AZD1222 doses compared with day 0 and with MenACWY recipients. Because no day 14 peak-response samples were available, the repertoires could be characterized only after the peak T cell response. The whole spike protein was spanned by vaccine-associated CD4 TCRs, and dominant responses were seen in regions 160-218 and 743-854. Conclusions about previously exposed vaccinees are limited because only six or seven AZD1222 recipients were SARS-CoV-2 seropositive at baseline. Epitopes outside the regions mutated in the B.1.351 and B.1.1.7 variants were reportedly recognized by nearly half of the unique spike-specific TCRs. Participants were mostly white British and included more females than males, and it was suggested by the authors that clonal diversity may have been underestimated.

The chain employs TRBV29-1 and TRBJ2-1; the D segment cannot be called with confidence. This material consisted of peripheral blood, taken on day 0 of AZD1222 vaccination. The TCR originated in an adult in good health. The DNA sequence is as follows: TGCAGCGTTGTTTGGGCCATCCTCCTTAATGAGCAGTTCTTC. Protein translation: CSVVWAILLNEQFF.